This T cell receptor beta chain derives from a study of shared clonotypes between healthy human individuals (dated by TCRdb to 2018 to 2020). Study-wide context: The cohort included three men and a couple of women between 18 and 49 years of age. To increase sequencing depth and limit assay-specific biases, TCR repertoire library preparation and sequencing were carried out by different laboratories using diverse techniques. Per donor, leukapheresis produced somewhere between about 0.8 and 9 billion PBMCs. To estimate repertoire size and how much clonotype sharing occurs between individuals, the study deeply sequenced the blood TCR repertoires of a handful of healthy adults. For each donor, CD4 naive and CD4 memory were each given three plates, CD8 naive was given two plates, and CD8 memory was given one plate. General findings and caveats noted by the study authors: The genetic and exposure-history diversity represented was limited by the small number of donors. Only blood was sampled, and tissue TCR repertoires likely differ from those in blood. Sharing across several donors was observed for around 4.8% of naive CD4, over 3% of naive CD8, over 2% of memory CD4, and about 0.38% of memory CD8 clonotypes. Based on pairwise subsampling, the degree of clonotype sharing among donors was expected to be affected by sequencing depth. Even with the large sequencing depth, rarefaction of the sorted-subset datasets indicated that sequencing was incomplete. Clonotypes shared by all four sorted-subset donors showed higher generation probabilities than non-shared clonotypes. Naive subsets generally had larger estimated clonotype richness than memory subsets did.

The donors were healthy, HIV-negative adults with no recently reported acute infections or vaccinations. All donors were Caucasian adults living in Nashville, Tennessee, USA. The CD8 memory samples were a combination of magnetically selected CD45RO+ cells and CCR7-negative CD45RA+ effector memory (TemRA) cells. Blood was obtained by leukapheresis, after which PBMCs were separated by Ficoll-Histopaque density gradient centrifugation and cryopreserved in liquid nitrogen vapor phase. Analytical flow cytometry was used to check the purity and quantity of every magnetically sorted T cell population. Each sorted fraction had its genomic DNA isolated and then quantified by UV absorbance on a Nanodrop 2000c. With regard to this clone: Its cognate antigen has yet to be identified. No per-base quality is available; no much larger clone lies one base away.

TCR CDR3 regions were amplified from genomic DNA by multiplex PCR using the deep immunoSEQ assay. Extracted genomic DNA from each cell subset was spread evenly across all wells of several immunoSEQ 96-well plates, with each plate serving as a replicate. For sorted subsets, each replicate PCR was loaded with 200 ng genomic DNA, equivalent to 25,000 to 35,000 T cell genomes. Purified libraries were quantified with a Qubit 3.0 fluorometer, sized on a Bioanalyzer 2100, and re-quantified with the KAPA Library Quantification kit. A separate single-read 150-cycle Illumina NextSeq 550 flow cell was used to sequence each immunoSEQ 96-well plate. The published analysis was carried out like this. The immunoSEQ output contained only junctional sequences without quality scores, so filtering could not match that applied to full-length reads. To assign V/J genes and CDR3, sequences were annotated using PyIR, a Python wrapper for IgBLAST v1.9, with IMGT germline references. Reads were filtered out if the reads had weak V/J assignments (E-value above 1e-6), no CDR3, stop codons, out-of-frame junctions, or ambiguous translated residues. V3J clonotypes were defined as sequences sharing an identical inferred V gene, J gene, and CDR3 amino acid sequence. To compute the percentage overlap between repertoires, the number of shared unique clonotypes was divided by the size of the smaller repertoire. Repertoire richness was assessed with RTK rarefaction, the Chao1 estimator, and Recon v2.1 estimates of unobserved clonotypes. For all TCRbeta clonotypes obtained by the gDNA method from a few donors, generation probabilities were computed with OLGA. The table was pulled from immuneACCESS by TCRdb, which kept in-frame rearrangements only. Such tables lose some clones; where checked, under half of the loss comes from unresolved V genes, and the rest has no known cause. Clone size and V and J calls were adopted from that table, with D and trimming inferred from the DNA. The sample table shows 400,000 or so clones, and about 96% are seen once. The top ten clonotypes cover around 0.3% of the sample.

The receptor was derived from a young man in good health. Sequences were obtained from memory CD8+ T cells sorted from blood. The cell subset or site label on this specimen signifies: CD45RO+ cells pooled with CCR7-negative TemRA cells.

The DNA sequence reads TGTGCCAGCAACAGGGTAAGATACAATGAGCAGTTCTTC. This gives the protein CASNRVRYNEQFF. The chain is assembled from TRBV5-8 and TRBJ2-1, with a tentative D gene TRBD1 over 6 matching bases. V sheds 6 bases and J sheds 4 bases, leaving 11 bases between their ends. The CDR3 runs 13 amino acids, cysteine and phenylalanine included. Just CDR3 DNA is preserved here, 39 bases in frame from base 1. Based on the germline V gene, the CDR1 and CDR2 sequences are SGHTS and YDEGEE.